Each of the 17 T cell receptor beta chains below was sequenced from the same sample in a study of sequential checkpoint blockade in melanoma. Assay used: immunoSEQ multiplex PCR; TCRdb lists only in-frame clones, some missing. The sample lists under 15,000 clones, roughly three quarters occurring once. Treatment noted: randomized to nivolumab then ipilimumab (arm A) or the reverse (arm B). Material: CD8+ T cells sorted from blood (inferred from file names), obtained from a patient given nivolumab and ipilimumab in sequence. These receptors were collected from a human patient with melanoma. Some clones in this sample may be carry-over from other donors' samples.

This chain connects TRBV6-1 to TRBJ1-2; 8 bases are a match to TRBD1. Unmatched junction bases numbered 13, after V lost 2 bases and J lost 8 bases. From germline, CDR1 is MNHNS and CDR2 SASEGT. The CDR3 sequence is 16 residues long. CDR3 sequence reads: CASSERWQGAQGGYTF. In DNA, the CDR3 is TGTGCCAGCAGTGAACGATGGCAGGGGGCACAAGGGGGCTACACCTTC.

The chain uses TRBV4-3 and TRBJ2-5, with TRBD1 as a possible D gene (6 bases). The closer fit of TRBJ2-7 to the DNA end suggests the J call may be wrong. Per germline, CDR1 LGHNA and CDR2 YSLEER. There are 13 residues in the CDR3. CDR3 in amino acids: CASSPRDRYEQYF. In DNA, the CDR3 is TGCGCCAGCAGCCCCCGAGACAGGTACGAGCAGTACTTC.

This chain joins TRBV15 and TRBJ2-1; tentative D call: TRBD2 (7 bases). The CDR3 contains 15 residues. Germline V gene lookup returns CDR1 LNHNV and CDR2 YYDKDF (reference sequence). V was shortened by 7 bases and J by 7 bases, with 20 bases between the two germline ends. The CDR3 spells CATKEGGGSQNEQFF. The DNA of the CDR3 is TGTGCCACCAAGGAAGGGGGGGGGAGTCAAAATGAGCAGTTCTTC.

This chain links TRBV7-2 with TRBJ2-7; TRBD2 agrees at 7 bases. The junction had 15 bases not matched to a gene; V was cut back by 5 bases and J by 5 bases. Germline loops: CDR1 SGHTA, CDR2 FQGNSA. The CDR3 extends over 16 amino acids. In nucleotides, the CDR3 is TGTGCCAGCAGCATTGGGCCGGCCGTTGGGGGGGACGAGCAGTACTTC. This encodes CASSIGPAVGGDEQYF.

About this clone: An end of the junction does not agree with germline; a read error may underlie this. The chain combines TRBV9 with TRBJ2-2; 12 bases map to TRBD2. CDR1 and CDR2 (germline): SGDLS, YYNGEE. This CDR3 comprises 18 residues. The CDR3 sequence: CASSVDPSGGAGTGKLFF. The CDR3, as DNA: TGTGCCAGCAGCGTAGATCCTAGCGGGGGGGCGGGCACCGGGAAGCTGTTTTTT.

This clone was counted between two and nine times. The chain combines TRBV14 with TRBJ2-7; tentatively, D is TRBD2 (6 bases). CDR1 SGHDN and CDR2 FVKESK come from the germline V gene. CDR3 size: 13 residues. V lost 1 base and J lost 6, with 10 bases in between. For the CDR3, the DNA is TGTGCCAGCAGCCAAGCCGCGGGGCTCGAGCAGTACTTC. Its translation: CASSQAAGLEQYF.

V gene TRBV6-1 combines with J gene TRBJ1-5; D is unclear. CDR3 length equals 15 residues. The germline V and J ends were trimmed by 6 bases and 7 bases, with 19 bases remaining between them. Germline CDR1 and CDR2: MNHNS and SASEGT. The chain's CDR3 is CASSPHGLLGQPQHF. The CDR3 region has the DNA TGTGCCAGCAGCCCCCATGGGCTCCTGGGCCAGCCCCAGCATTTT.

This clone was picked up one time. The V and J genes are TRBV27 and TRBJ2-1; TRBD2 matches 9 bases. CDR1 is MNHEY and CDR2 is SMNVEV in the germline V gene (reference sequence). The V gene end was trimmed by 3 bases and the J gene end by 7 bases; junction bases not matched to a gene: 4. The CDR3 consists of 14 residues. The CDR3 sequence: CASSFAGGFNEQFF. CDR3 sequence (DNA): TGTGCCAGCAGTTTCGCGGGGGGGTTTAATGAGCAGTTCTTC.

This clone has only a few counts. The chain has TRBV18 and TRBJ2-7; 7 bases line up with TRBD1. Trimming at V came to 0 bases and at J to 3 bases, leaving 2 bases not matched to a gene. The CDR3 runs 14 residues. The germline V gene has CDR1 KGHSH and CDR2 LQKENI. The CDR3 DNA sequence: TGTGCCAGCTCACCACCGTGGGACAGCTACGAGCAGTACTTC. Amino acid sequence: CASSPPWDSYEQYF.

Only a few counts were recorded for this clone. The chain links TRBV7-6 to TRBJ2-1, with D possibly being TRBD2 (6 bases). Looked up from germline, CDR1 is SGHVS and CDR2 is FNYEAQ. This CDR3 contains 15 residues. Trimming shortened V by 3 bases and J by 6 bases, and 15 bases separated the two germline ends. CDR3 nucleotide sequence: TGTGCCAGCAGCTTGATGGGGACTTTTAGCAATGAGCAGTTCTTC. Its protein is CASSLMGTFSNEQFF.

This clone was detected once. The rearrangement uses TRBV19 and TRBJ2-1; 9 bases align to TRBD1. CDR1 and CDR2 (germline): LNHDA, SQIVND (reference sequence). The CDR3 loop spans 15 amino acids. The V and J ends lost 6 bases and 10 bases, in that order; junction bases with no gene match: 13. CDR3 sequence (DNA): TGTGCCAGTAGAGCCGGGACAGGGCAAATAGAGGAGCAGTTCTTC. This translates into CASRAGTGQIEEQFF.

The chain has TRBV4-1 and TRBJ1-5, with TRBD1 matching 7 bases. The V segment lost 3 bases and the J segment 7 bases; nucleotides outside the gene matches: 3. Germline V CDR1 and CDR2: MGHRA, YSYEKL. CDR3 length equals 13 residues. The CDR3 sequence is CASSHTGAQPQHF. The CDR3, as DNA: TGCGCCAGCAGCCACACAGGGGCACAGCCCCAGCATTTT.

This chain uses TRBV9 with TRBJ2-2; TRBD1 matches at 7 bases. The germline gives CDR1 SGDLS, CDR2 YYNGEE. The junction had 5 bases not matched to a gene; V was cut back by 2 bases and J by 4 bases. CDR3 length: 15 amino acids. CDR3: CASSVKGASTGELFF. The DNA for the CDR3 is TGTGCCAGCAGCGTCAAGGGGGCATCCACCGGGGAGCTGTTTTTT.

V is TRBV5-8 and J is TRBJ2-1; no clear D. Between the trimmed V and J ends, which lost 0 bases and 9 bases, there was a span of 13 bases. CDR3 length: 14 amino acids. Looked up from germline, CDR1 is SGHTS and CDR2 is YDEGEE. In DNA, the CDR3 is TGTGCCAGCAGCTTGGTGGGCCCAAAGGCTGAGCAGTTCTTC. Encoded protein: CASSLVGPKAEQFF. Based on the CDR3 plus reference TRBV5-8 and TRBJ2-1, the full variable domain is EAGVTQSPTHLIKTRGQQATLRCSPISGHTSVYWYQQALGLGLQFLLWYDEGEERNRGNFPPRFSGRQFPNYSSELNVNALELEDSALYLCASSLVGPKAEQFFGPGTRLTVL.

J is TRBJ2-7 and V is TRBV28, with TRBD1 as a possible D gene (5 bases). This CDR3 region has 15 residues. V gave up 2 bases and J gave up 4 bases, with 15 bases separating them. Looked up from germline, CDR1 is MDHEN and CDR2 is SYDVKM. CDR3 sequence reads: CASSLGQGIGYEQYF. DNA for the CDR3: TGTGCCAGCAGTTTAGGTCAGGGTATAGGGTACGAGCAGTACTTC.

Only a few counts were recorded for this clone. This chain connects TRBV9 to TRBJ2-7; a possible D gene is TRBD2 (7 bases). CDR1 and CDR2 (germline): SGDLS, YYNGEE. The length of the CDR3 is 14 residues. V was clipped by 4 bases and J by 5 bases, with 16 bases between them. In DNA, the CDR3 is TGTGCCAGCAGCACCGGCGGGGGCCAACACGAGCAGTACTTC. It encodes CASSTGGGQHEQYF.

Only one count was recorded for this clone. This chain connects TRBV6-5 to TRBJ1-5, with a tentative D call TRBD1 (5 bases). V lost 5 bases, J lost 1 base, and 12 bases lay in between. Per the germline V gene, CDR1 is MNHEY and CDR2 is SVGAGI. The length of the CDR3 is 15 residues. This CDR3 reads CASSLGPGSNQPQHF. The DNA for the CDR3 is TGTGCCAGCAGTCTGGGGCCTGGGAGCAATCAGCCCCAGCATTTT.